What follows are 20 T cell receptor beta chains derived from one specimen sequenced in a study of T-cell memory formation after mild COVID-19. From the 5' RACE reads, TCRdb called clonotypes with MiXCR, one entry per CDR3 protein. The sample has 300,000 to 350,000 distinct CDR3 sequences; more than 13% are singletons. Sequencing was done on a sample of PBMCs or a T cell subset sorted from them (not recorded which). The source is a man between 18 and 29 years old who had mild COVID-19 (a few samples of this study predate the infection). Cell type and time point are not known.

The chain has TRBV4-1 and TRBJ1-5, with a tentative D call TRBD1 (6 bases). The CDR3 length is 12 residues. Germline V gene data show CDR1 as MGHRA and CDR2 as YSYEKL. V lost 1 base and J lost 9, with 7 bases in between. The CDR3 nucleotides read TGCGCCAGCAGCCAAGTAGGGGGGCCCCAGCATTTT. This translates into CASSQVGGPQHF.

This sequence joins TRBV20-1 and TRBJ1-2; maybe TRBD1 (6 bases). Germline V gives CDR1 DFQATT, CDR2 SNEGSKA (reference sequence). V lost 3 bases, J lost 9 bases, and 8 bases lay in between. The CDR3 is 10 residues long. CDR3 sequence reads: CSARGGSYTF. The CDR3 DNA reads as TGCAGTGCTAGGGGGGGCAGCTACACCTTC.

This chain uses TRBV6-5 with TRBJ1-2, with D perhaps TRBD1 (5 bases). V was cut by 5 bases and J by 0 bases, with 16 bases left in between. There are 16 residues in the CDR3. The V gene's germline CDR1 is MNHEY and CDR2 SVGAGI. The CDR3 nucleotides are TGTGCCAGCAGTCCCGGGGCCCCTGGGGCTAACTATGGCTACACCTTC. Protein sequence: CASSPGAPGANYGYTF.

The chain carries TRBV28 and TRBJ1-5; tentatively, D is TRBD1 (6 bases). V was clipped by 7 bases and J by 0 bases, with 13 bases between them. CDR3 length: 15 amino acids. Germline CDR1 reads MDHEN; CDR2 reads SYDVKM. CDR3: CASIRGDFSNQPQHF. The DNA for the CDR3 is TGTGCCAGCATTAGGGGGGACTTTAGCAATCAGCCCCAGCATTTT.

The chain carries TRBV7-3 and TRBJ1-2, with D uncertain. The CDR3 sequence is 15 residues long. Germline V gene lookup returns CDR1 SGHTA and CDR2 FQGTGA. Deletions cut 2 bases from V and 3 bases from J, with 13 bases between. The chain's CDR3 is CASSLEGAGYYGYTF. The CDR3 coding sequence is TGTGCCAGCAGCTTAGAGGGTGCGGGGTACTATGGCTACACCTTC.

This clonotype has at least ten counts. The J gene is TRBJ2-1, the V gene TRBV5-1, with D unclear. V lost 0 bases and J 3 bases, leaving 7 bases between the germline ends. The CDR3 consists of 14 residues. CDR1 and CDR2 from the germline V gene are SGHRS and YFSETQ. CDR3 protein: CASSLVQSYNEQFF. The DNA for the CDR3 is TGCGCCAGCAGCTTGGTGCAGAGCTACAATGAGCAGTTCTTC.

This clonotype came up a few times. This sequence joins TRBV12-3 or TRBV12-4 and TRBJ1-6; the D gene is possibly TRBD1 (5 bases). The CDR3 runs 15 residues. V gave up 2 bases and J gave up 7 bases, with 12 bases separating them. The CDR3 region is CASSLRGVENSPLHF. CDR3 nucleotide sequence: TGTGCCAGCAGTTTACGGGGGGTCGAGAATTCACCCCTCCACTTT.

V gene TRBV12-3 or TRBV12-4 combines with J gene TRBJ2-2; D is perhaps TRBD2 (5 bases). The CDR3 runs 15 residues. Trimming removed 2 bases from V and 4 bases from J, with 11 bases in between. CDR3 in amino acids: CASSLRAGSTGELFF. The CDR3 region has the DNA TGTGCCAGCAGTTTACGGGCGGGCAGCACCGGGGAGCTGTTTTTT.

This clonotype was picked up a small number of times. The V call is TRBV21-1, the J call TRBJ2-7; the D segment call TRBD1 is taken from the table without a DNA check. TRBV21-1 is reported as a pseudogene. CDR3 size: 18 residues. CDR3 sequence: CASSNAGTGALASYEQYV. Here the CDR3 DNA reads TGTGCCAGCAGCAACGCCGGGACAGGGGCCCTAGCATCCTACGAGCAGTACGTC.

J is TRBJ2-2 and V is TRBV7-3, with D perhaps given as TRBD1 or TRBD2 (5 bases each). CDR1 SGHTA and CDR2 FQGTGA come from the germline V gene. Trimming left V 5 bases short and J 1 base short, with 8 bases between. CDR3 size: 14 residues. The CDR3 reads CASSVGENTGELFF. In DNA, the CDR3 is TGTGCCAGCAGCGTGGGGGAGAACACCGGGGAGCTGTTTTTT.

The chain combines TRBV7-9 with TRBJ2-7, with D tentatively TRBD1 (5 bases). This CDR3 comprises 13 residues. CDR1 is SEHNR and CDR2 is FQNEAQ in the germline V gene (reference sequence). Trimming removed 5 bases at V and 0 bases at J, with 8 bases between. DNA for the CDR3: TGTGCCAGCAGCGACAGCAGCTCCTACGAGCAGTACTTC. Encoded protein: CASSDSSSYEQYF.

This clonotype was seen a handful of times. The V call is TRBV18, the J call TRBJ2-1; no clear D gene. The CDR3 covers 12 residues. CDR1 and CDR2 from the germline V gene are KGHSH and LQKENI. Trimming removed 0 bases from V and 13 bases from J, with 10 bases in between. The CDR3 spells CASSPPNSFQFF. The CDR3, as DNA: TGTGCCAGCTCACCACCGAACAGTTTTCAGTTCTTC.

The rearrangement links TRBV29-1 to TRBJ1-3; no clear D gene. Looked up from germline, CDR1 is SQVTM and CDR2 is ANQGSEA. The CDR3 consists of 14 residues. V lost 2 bases to trimming and J lost 0 bases, with 8 bases between them. CDR3 loop: CSVEPADSGNTIYF. CDR3 coding DNA: TGCAGCGTTGAACCCGCAGACTCTGGAAACACCATATATTTT. The full variable domain, its missing parts supplied by reference TRBV29-1 and TRBJ1-3, is SAVISQKPSRDICQRGTSLTIQCQVDSQVTMMFWYRQQPGQSLTLIATANQGSEATYESGFVIDKFPISRPNLTFSTLTVSNMSPEDSSIYLCSVEPADSGNTIYFGEGSWLTVV.

This clonotype was observed a few times. CDR3 loop: CASHTARRISPEAFF. In nucleotides, the CDR3 is TGTGCCAGCCATACTGCCAGGAGAATCTCTCCTGAAGCTTTCTTT. The chain has TRBV7-2 and TRBJ1-1; D unclear. The CDR3 runs to 15 residues. V was pared by 8 bases and J by 6 bases, with 22 bases between. The germline V gene has CDR1 SGHTA and CDR2 FQGNSA. Complete variable domain (other parts from reference TRBV7-2 and TRBJ1-1): GAGVSQSPSNKVTEKGKDVELRCDPISGHTALYWYRQSLGQGLEFLIYFQGNSAPDKSGLPSDRFSAERTGGSVSTLTIQRTQQEDSAVYLCASHTARRISPEAFFGQGTRLTVV.

This clonotype was counted a few times. The chain joins TRBV12-3 or TRBV12-4 to TRBJ2-5; D is unresolved. Trimming pared 1 base from V and 2 bases from J, leaving 11 bases between. CDR3 length equals 15 residues. The CDR3 loop reads CASSLEGTLQETQYF. In DNA form, the CDR3 reads TGTGCCAGCAGTTTAGAGGGAACCCTTCAAGAGACCCAGTACTTC.

The chain carries TRBV5-1 and TRBJ2-2, with D possibly TRBD1 on 6 matching bases. The CDR3 covers 15 residues. The V gene lost 5 bases and the J gene lost 0 bases, with 11 bases spanning the gap. CDR1 is SGHRS, CDR2 YFSETQ, per germline. CDR3 protein: CASSSRGSNTGELFF. Written as DNA, the CDR3 is TGCGCCAGCAGTTCCAGGGGTTCGAACACCGGGGAGCTGTTTTTT.

This clonotype was counted at least ten times. The chain has TRBV5-1 and TRBJ2-7, with a possible D match to TRBD2 (5 bases). Germline CDR1 and CDR2: SGHRS and YFSETQ. The CDR3 is made up of 14 amino acids. Trimming pared 5 bases from V and 3 bases from J, leaving 15 bases between. The CDR3 coding sequence is TGCGCCAGCAGTCTCCCGGACTCCCTCTACGAGCAGTACTTC. Translation gives CASSLPDSLYEQYF.

The chain is built from TRBV4-1 and TRBJ2-7; D gene unclear. Per the germline V gene, CDR1 is MGHRA and CDR2 is YSYEKL. With 1 base removed from V and 3 bases from J, the gap between germline ends came to 7 bases. The CDR3 extends over 13 amino acids. The CDR3 loop reads CASSQGVGYEQYV. The CDR3 DNA sequence: TGCGCCAGCAGCCAAGGGGTAGGCTACGAGCAGTACGTC.

The chain carries TRBV6-5 and TRBJ1-1; D remains unclear. Germline CDR1 and CDR2: MNHEY and SVGAGI. With 0 bases removed from V and 1 base from J, the gap between germline ends came to 9 bases. There are 15 residues in the CDR3. CDR3 loop: CASSYSRVTNTEAFF. The CDR3 region has the DNA TGTGCCAGCAGTTACTCGAGGGTTACGAACACTGAAGCTTTCTTT.

This clonotype was detected a few times. The V call is TRBV7-9, the J call TRBJ2-4, with D perhaps assigned TRBD1 or TRBD2 (6 bases each). The CDR3 is made up of 17 amino acids. V lost 5 bases, J lost 7 bases, and 24 bases lay in between. CDR1 and CDR2 from the germline V gene are SEHNR and FQNEAQ (reference sequence). This CDR3 is CASSPGGRIRGENIQYF. CDR3 nucleotide sequence: TGTGCCAGCAGCCCTGGTGGCCGAATAAGGGGGGAGAACATTCAGTACTTC. The variable domain in full, with the rest retrieved from reference TRBV7-9 and TRBJ2-4, is DTGVSQNPRHKITKRGQNVTFRCDPISEHNRLYWYRQTLGQGPEFLTYFQNEAQLEKSRLLSDRFSAERPKGSFSTLEIQRTEQGDSAMYLCASSPGGRIRGENIQYFGAGTRLSVL.